These T cell receptor beta chains were read from a single sample in a study of shared clonotypes between healthy human individuals. Sequencing used immunoSEQ multiplex PCR; TCRdb keeps in-frame clones, though not all of them. This sample carries 2.5 million or so clones, more than 80% of them seen once, and the ten largest clones take around 0.14%. Sequencing was performed on naive CD4+ T cells sorted from blood. The receptors come from a man in his late teens or twenties in good health. Both conserved end residues are part of each CDR3.

V gene	J gene	CDR3 protein
TRBV11-2	TRBJ2-7	CASSFISRGPYEQYF
TRBV6-1	TRBJ2-6	CATQPGSGANVLTF
TRBV6-5	TRBJ1-5	CATRQGIGQPQHF
TRBV29-1	TRBJ2-2	CSVGGAGELFF
TRBV27	TRBJ2-1	CASSLRSSGELQFF
TRBV5-6	NA	CASIRRGGYEQYF
TRBV11-2	TRBJ2-1	CASSLAGVKGYNEQFF
TRBV6-1	TRBJ2-7	CASSPRGQGRYEQYF
TRBV5-4	TRBJ1-3	CASSFRSGNTIYF
TRBV6-5	TRBJ1-1	CASSRGRENTEAFF
TRBV28	TRBJ1-5	CASSSGQGNKPQHF
TRBV11-2	TRBJ2-1	CASSPGLVSYNEQFF
TRBV19	TRBJ1-5	CASSMWDSTRQPQHF
TRBV30	TRBJ1-1	CAWSEKLNTEAFF
TRBV9	TRBJ2-1	CASSPHAGLAGAMAEQFF
TRBV20-1	TRBJ1-2	CSALNYGYTF
TRBV18	TRBJ2-7	CASSPSRGEPYEQYF
TRBV28	TRBJ1-4	CASSITATNEKLFF
TRBV30	TRBJ2-7	CAWSLQGYEQYF
TRBV6-6	TRBJ1-4	CASSYGTTNEKLFF
TRBV6-5	TRBJ1-1	CASSYWGRGDGTEAFF
TRBV5-4	TRBJ2-7	CASSFKVVGQGLYEQYF
TRBV10-2	TRBJ2-3	CASSGRERTDTQYF
TRBV19	TRBJ2-7	CASSIVTPGTVNYYEQYF
TRBV6-6	TRBJ2-7	CASTQDRPGRYEQYF
TRBV19	TRBJ1-1	CASSAGSQRDTEAFF
TRBV9	TRBJ2-5	CASSVGTSGVQETQYF
TRBV7-8	TRBJ2-3	CASSWVGADTQYF
TRBV2	TRBJ2-3	CASQRGPSTDTQYF
TRBV5-5	TRBJ1-5	CASSLDSYSNQPQHF
TRBV18	TRBJ1-5	CASSPIGTPGVQPQHF
TRBV6-1	TRBJ2-7	CASSEPGGASYEQYF
TRBV28	TRBJ2-7	CASSLSLQGAGEQYF
TRBV5-1	TRBJ1-2	CASSSETGARHYGYTF
TRBV5-5	TRBJ2-7	CASTLGLAGEQYF
TRBV6-5	TRBJ1-5	CASSYSSGGGNQPQHF
TRBV5-4	TRBJ2-5	CASSSRGAGETQYF
TRBV5-1	TRBJ2-3	CASSWDGDSTDTQYF
TRBV6-5	TRBJ2-1	CASSSGTSGRGEQFF
TRBV7-6	TRBJ2-5	CASSLARLEETQYF
TRBV18	TRBJ2-3	CASSPSAPDTQYF
TRBV15	TRBJ2-7	CATSRGGTSYEQYF
TRBV18	TRBJ2-6	CASSPVSGRGGRTGANVLTF
TRBV2	TRBJ2-4	CASSEEAAGRF
TRBV2	TRBJ1-5	CASTPGQGAQPQHF
TRBV30	TRBJ2-7	CAWSFGGPGAAGSYEQYF
TRBV5-1	TRBJ2-7	CASTGRGSGSYEQYF
TRBV19	TRBJ2-5	CASRTSGRVGETQYF
TRBV5-5	TRBJ2-3	CASSHNGLAGFTDTQYF
TRBV11-2	TRBJ2-7	CASSLGQGDVYEQYF
TRBV30	TRBJ1-3	CAWSTDGSSGNTIYF
TRBV7-9	TRBJ2-7	CASSFASGTGEQYF
TRBV5-1	TRBJ1-1	CASSLDSRVNTEAFF